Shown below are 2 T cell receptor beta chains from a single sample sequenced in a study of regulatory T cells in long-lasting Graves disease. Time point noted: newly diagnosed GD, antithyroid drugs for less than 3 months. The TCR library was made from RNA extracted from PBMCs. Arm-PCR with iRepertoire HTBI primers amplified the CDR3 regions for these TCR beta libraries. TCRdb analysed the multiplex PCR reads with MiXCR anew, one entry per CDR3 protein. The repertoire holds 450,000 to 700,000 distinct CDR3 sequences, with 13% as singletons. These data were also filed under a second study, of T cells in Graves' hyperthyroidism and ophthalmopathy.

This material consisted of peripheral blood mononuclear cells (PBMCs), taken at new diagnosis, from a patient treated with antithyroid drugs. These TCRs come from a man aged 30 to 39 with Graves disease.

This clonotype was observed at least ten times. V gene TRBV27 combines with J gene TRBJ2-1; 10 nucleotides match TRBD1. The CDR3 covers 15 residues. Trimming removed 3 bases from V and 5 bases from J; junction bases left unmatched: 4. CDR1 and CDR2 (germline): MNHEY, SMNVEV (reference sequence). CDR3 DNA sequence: TGTGCCAGCAGTTTTGACAGGGGGCTCCACAATGAGCAGTTCTTC. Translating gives CASSFDRGLHNEQFF.

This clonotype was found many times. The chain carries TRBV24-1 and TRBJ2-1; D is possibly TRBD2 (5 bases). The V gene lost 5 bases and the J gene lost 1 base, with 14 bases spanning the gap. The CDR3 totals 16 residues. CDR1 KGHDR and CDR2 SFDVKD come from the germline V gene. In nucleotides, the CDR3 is TGTGCCACCAGTGGTCACCCACGGGGATCCTACAATGAGCAGTTCTTC. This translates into CATSGHPRGSYNEQFF.